Below, 4 T cell receptor beta chains from the same sample are listed, as sequenced in a study of early T cells in non-severe SARS-CoV-2 infection. From the 5' RACE reads, TCRdb called clonotypes with MiXCR, one entry per CDR3 protein. The data contain fewer than 50,000 distinct CDR3 sequences, around 6% of them singletons. What was sequenced was whole blood. All receptors derive from an adult who was a healthcare worker with PCR-confirmed SARS-CoV-2 infection or an uninfected control (not recorded which).

In its sample, this clonotype was seen many times. A junction end diverges from the germline sequence, so it may reflect a read error. This chain links TRBV24-1 with TRBJ2-7; no clear D. In germline, CDR1 is KGHDR, CDR2 SFDVKD. The CDR3 spans 13 residues. This chain's CDR3 is CATSDRNSFEQYF. The CDR3 DNA is TGTGCCACCAGTGATCGGAATTCCTTCGAGCAGTACTTC.

This chain links TRBV7-2 with TRBJ1-5, with 9 bases identical to TRBD1. The trim removed 4 bases at V and 3 bases at J, leaving 10 bases unmatched. Germline loops: CDR1 SGHTA, CDR2 FQGNSA. This CDR3 has 17 amino acids. CDR3 sequence (DNA): TGTGCCAGCAGCTCCTCTCCGGGACAGGGTGACAATCAGCCCCAGCATTTT. Amino acid sequence: CASSSSPGQGDNQPQHF.

This clonotype has at least ten counts. This sequence joins TRBV11-2 and TRBJ2-2, with 10 bases identical to TRBD1. CDR1 SGHAT and CDR2 FQNNGV come from the germline V gene. The CDR3 is 16 residues long. V dropped 3 bases and J dropped 3; count of bases not matched to a gene: 4. The CDR3 reads CASSFRTGGYTGELFF. The CDR3 DNA sequence: TGTGCCAGCAGCTTTCGGACAGGGGGTTACACCGGGGAGCTGTTTTTT.

This clonotype was observed at least ten times. V and J are TRBV20-1 and TRBJ1-3; D may be TRBD1 (5 bases). Germline V gene lookup returns CDR1 DFQATT and CDR2 SNEGSKA (reference sequence). Trimming took off 3 bases at V and 0 bases at J, with 12 bases between the two ends. The CDR3 extends over 15 amino acids. CDR3 in amino acids: CSASLRQSSGNTIYF. CDR3 DNA sequence: TGCAGTGCTAGTCTTAGACAGAGCTCTGGAAACACCATATATTTT.